Below, one TCR beta chain is given with its context. The sample originates from a study of PD-1 blockade in mismatch repair-deficient tumors. TCRs were sequenced from a few patients responding to pembrolizumab. Sequencing was performed with immunoSEQ multiplex PCR; in TCRdb, only in-frame clones are kept and a portion is missing. The repertoire holds roughly 120,000 clones, with roughly 80% as singletons. The clonotype comes from an adult with mismatch repair-deficient cancer. The material sequenced was peripheral blood, taken approximately 14 months after starting pembrolizumab.

CDR3 sequence (DNA): TGCGCCAGCAGCAGCTGGACTAGCGGGAGCGCCTACAATGAGCAGTTCTTC. It codes for CASSSWTSGSAYNEQFF. The chain recombines TRBV5-1 with TRBJ2-1, with TRBD2 identical over 13 bases. Per the germline V gene, CDR1 is SGHRS and CDR2 is YFSETQ. This CDR3 comprises 17 residues. V shed 4 bases and J 2 bases; nucleotides not matched to a gene: 6.